This T cell receptor beta chain was observed in a study of T-cell reconstitution after alpha-beta-depleted transplantation in children. The study's findings and limits: The authors attributed T-cell counts and diversity one year after transplant mostly to newly produced T cells. Alpha-beta T cells present about two months after transplant were reported to originate from several hundred expanded graft clones. Certain patients had high TCRbeta diversity at day 60, and it came from recipient T cells and thymic progenitors that survived.

This clonotype has a count of ten or more. Its antigen is currently unknown. This CDR3 is 16 amino acids long. Per germline, CDR1 MGHRA and CDR2 YSYEKL. With 1 base removed from V and 0 bases from J, the gap between germline ends came to 10 bases. This sample's TCRbeta library carried unique molecular identifier barcodes. TCRdb reanalysed the PCR reads using MiXCR and keeps one entry per CDR3 protein. Of 330,000 or so distinct CDR3 sequences in the sample, roughly 9.1% were seen once. The clonotype comes from a boy under two years old with acute myeloid leukemia, due to receive a stem cell transplant. The starting material was PBMCs, obtained before TCRalphabeta/CD19-depleted stem cell transplant. The rearrangement joins TRBV4-1 to TRBJ2-4; D gene uncertain. The CDR3 sequence: CASSQVTALAKNIQYF. As DNA, the CDR3 is TGCGCCAGCAGCCAAGTAACAGCCCTAGCCAAAAACATTCAGTACTTC.